This T cell receptor beta chain was captured in a study of blood T cell repertoires in COVID-19. About the study: The study drew acute and convalescent COVID-19 samples from the United States, Italy and Spain. Sample material is recorded as cDNA or gDNA derived from T cells, B-cell-depleted T cells, or PBMCs.

Methods used by the authors: Scientists estimated how many nucleated cells there were by amplifying reference gene primers. Using immunoSEQ multiplex PCR, the repertoire was profiled, and TCRdb retains in-frame clones only, with some absent. That table supplies the V and J calls and clone size; D and trimming were determined from the DNA. This sample has fewer than 300,000 clones, with about 87% found just once. Germline V gene data show CDR1 as MGHRA and CDR2 as YSYEKL. The CDR3 extends over 17 amino acids. V dropped 6 bases and J dropped 5 bases, with 25 bases sitting between them. The receptor's source is a man in his sixties who had recovered from COVID-19. This chain uses TRBV4-1 with TRBJ2-5; TRBD2 is a possible D gene (6 bases). Specimen: peripheral blood. The CDR3 protein is CASRRDGTPGSHETQYF. The DNA for the CDR3 is TGCGCCAGCAGACGCGACGGGACTCCCGGGAGTCACGAGACCCAGTACTTC.